This T cell receptor (beta chain) was retrieved from a study of cytotoxic CD8 clonotypes in ibrutinib-treated CLL. This table comes from immunoSEQ multiplex PCR, and its TCRdb copy is limited to in-frame clones, with some not included. The sample has about 150,000 clones, roughly 76% seen once. The TCR originated in a human donor with chronic lymphocytic leukemia. The sample consisted of PBMCs, taken after 24 months of ibrutinib treatment.

CDR3 sequence: CASSPHPTGVTEAFF. CDR3 sequence (DNA): TGTGCCAGCAGCCCACACCCGACAGGGGTGACTGAAGCTTTCTTT. The V gene is TRBV7-2, the J gene TRBJ1-1; 8 nucleotides align to TRBD1. Per the germline V gene, CDR1 is SGHTA and CDR2 is FQGNSA. The CDR3 length is 15 residues. V lost 5 bases to trimming and J lost 5 bases; unmatched junction nucleotides: 10.